This T cell receptor beta chain was identified during a study of radiation and T cells in renal cell carcinoma. Trimming pared 1 base from V and 4 bases from J, leaving 9 bases between. The CDR3 contains 14 residues. Germline V gene sequence: CDR1 SGHRS, CDR2 YFSETQ. Profiling relied on immunoSEQ multiplex PCR, and the TCRdb table lists in-frame clones only, not all of them. This repertoire shows tens of thousands of clones, about 80% found once; its top ten account for about 30%. Described time point: blood 2 weeks post-SBRT. Regarding treatment: 15 Gy SBRT to primary tumor, nephrectomy 4 weeks later.

The sample was blood, taken from a patient whose treatment included radiotherapy and nephrectomy. The V call is TRBV5-1, the J call TRBJ1-3, with D uncertain. This sequence was found in a woman between 70 and 85 years old with renal cell carcinoma. CDR3: CASSLPDRGNTIYF. The CDR3 DNA sequence: TGCGCCAGCAGCTTGCCCGATAGGGGAAACACCATATATTTT.